A single sample is the source of the 26 T cell receptor beta chains below, sequenced in a study of molecular identifiers for immune sequencing clone quantification. TCRdb re-called the PCR reads with MiXCR, one entry per CDR3 protein. The sample lists roughly 630,000 distinct CDR3 sequences; around 25% were seen once. Sequencing was carried out using naive CD8+ T cells from blood, with Jurkat cell RNA spiked in. Subset indicated: FACS-sorted CD8+CD4-CCR7+CD45RA+ naive T cells. These receptors were taken from a human donor in good health. Some libraries in this study had Jurkat cell RNA spiked in.

The CDR3 DNA is TGTGCCAGTTTCGCGAGGGAGGCCCAGTACTTC. This codes for CASFAREAQYF. V and J are TRBV2 and TRBJ2-5, with D perhaps matching TRBD2 (6 bases). The CDR3 totals 11 residues. The germline V gene has CDR1 SNHLY and CDR2 FYNNEI. Trimming pared 9 bases from V and 9 bases from J, leaving 14 bases between.

In its sample, this clonotype was seen a few times. The genes are TRBV19 and TRBJ1-5; D perhaps matches TRBD1 (6 bases). The V end was cut by 5 bases, the J end by 3 bases, with 26 bases between. The germline V gene encodes CDR1 LNHDA and CDR2 SQIVND (reference sequence). The CDR3 is 19 amino acids. In DNA form, the CDR3 reads TGTGCCAGTAGTCGCCCCGATACCACTTCGGGACACCTCAATCAGCCCCAGCATTTT. It encodes CASSRPDTTSGHLNQPQHF.

There are many counts of this clonotype. V gene TRBV4-3 combines with J gene TRBJ2-7, with D possibly matching TRBD2 (5 bases). The V gene lost 0 bases and the J gene lost 3 bases, with 12 bases spanning the gap. Germline CDR1 reads LGHNA; CDR2 reads YSLEER. This CDR3 region has 15 residues. CDR3 protein: CASSQDVGAGYEQYF. The DNA for the CDR3 is TGCGCCAGCAGCCAAGATGTCGGTGCGGGCTACGAGCAGTACTTC.

A remark on this clonotype: A much bigger clone sits one base away, suggesting this may be a read error. This CDR3 is missing its conserved last phenylalanine or tryptophan, likely due to a read error. The chain couples TRBV9 to TRBJ1-1; no clear D gene. The germline gives CDR1 SGDLS, CDR2 YYNGEE. This CDR3 spans 15 amino acids. V dropped 0 bases and J dropped 0 bases, with 9 bases sitting between them. The CDR3 DNA reads as TGTGCCAGCAGCGTAGTGTCACCGCTGAACACTGAAGCTTTCCTT. This gives the protein CASSVVSPLNTEAFL.

The chain couples TRBV19 to TRBJ2-3; TRBD2 is a possible D gene (7 bases). Trimming left V 3 bases short and J 4 bases short, with 17 bases between. This CDR3 has 16 amino acids. Germline V gene sequence: CDR1 LNHDA, CDR2 SQIVND (reference sequence). CDR3 in DNA: TGTGCCAGTAGTATGTCGGGCGGGGGCGTCTCAGATACGCAGTATTTT. Encoded protein: CASSMSGGGVSDTQYF.

Written as DNA, the CDR3 is TGTGCCAGCAGTGAAGGGCAGGGCGCCACTGAAGCTTTCTTT. Translation: CASSEGQGATEAFF. The V and J genes are TRBV2 and TRBJ1-1; D might be TRBD1 (5 bases). Germline CDR1 and CDR2: SNHLY and FYNNEI. The CDR3 loop spans 14 amino acids. V was cut by 1 base and J by 4 bases, with 10 bases left in between.

There are many counts of this clonotype. The V call is TRBV28, the J call TRBJ1-4, with 10 bases identical to TRBD1. Germline values: CDR1 MDHEN, CDR2 SYDVKM. CDR3 length: 17 residues. Germline trimming cut 3 bases from V and 8 bases from J; bases unmatched to any gene: 12. The CDR3 here is CASSFIIETGGGEKLFF. DNA for the CDR3: TGTGCCAGCAGTTTTATCATCGAGACAGGGGGCGGAGAAAAACTGTTTTTT.

This clonotype occurred many times. The rearrangement uses TRBV2 and TRBJ2-7, with 10 bases matching TRBD2. The germline gives CDR1 SNHLY, CDR2 FYNNEI. The junction had 7 bases not matched to a gene; V was cut back by 1 base and J by 4 bases. The CDR3 has 16 amino acids. The CDR3 sequence: CASSEGSGGTFYEQYF. The CDR3 nucleotides read TGTGCCAGCAGTGAAGGTAGCGGGGGGACTTTTTACGAGCAGTACTTC. Looking up the rest from reference TRBV2 and TRBJ2-7 gives the full variable domain: EPEVTQTPSHQVTQMGQEVILRCVPISNHLYFYWYRQILGQKVEFLVSFYNNEISEKSEIFDDQFSVERPDGSNFTLKIRSTKLEDSAMYFCASSEGSGGTFYEQYFGPGTRLTVT.

Concerning this clonotype: This may be a read error, as it is one base from a much larger clone. The rearrangement links TRBV20-1 to TRBJ1-5, with unresolved D. The CDR3 covers 14 residues. Per the germline V gene, CDR1 is DFQATT and CDR2 is SNEGSKA (reference sequence). The CDR3 DNA sequence: TGCGGTGCTAGTGATGTCCAGGGCAATCAGCCCCAGCATTTT. This sequence encodes CGASDVQGNQPQHF.

The chain has TRBV7-2 and TRBJ2-7, with 9 bases fitting TRBD2. CDR3 length equals 12 residues. Germline V gene sequence: CDR1 SGHTA, CDR2 FQGNSA. Losses at the gene ends were 11 bases for V and 9 bases for J; bases not matched to a gene: 11. CDR3 sequence (DNA): TGTGCCGGCGGGGGGGGACGACCGGGGCAGTACTTC. As protein: CAGGGGRPGQYF.

The chain joins TRBV4-1 to TRBJ2-3; the D gene could be TRBD1 or TRBD2 (5 bases each). The CDR3 totals 15 residues. V gave up 3 bases and J gave up 0 bases, with 10 bases separating them. Germline V CDR1 and CDR2: MGHRA, YSYEKL. The chain's CDR3 is CASSHGTSSTDTQYF. CDR3 nucleotides: TGCGCCAGCAGCCACGGGACCTCTAGCACAGATACGCAGTATTTT.

This clonotype has ten or more counts. The gene calls are TRBV6-1 and TRBJ2-7; D unclear. The CDR3 length is 13 residues. V gave up 0 bases and J gave up 3 bases, with 6 bases separating them. Germline CDR1 and CDR2: MNHNS and SASEGT. The CDR3 region has the DNA TGTGCCAGCAGTGAAGCAGGCTTCTACGAGCAGTACTTC. Protein sequence: CASSEAGFYEQYF.

The CDR3 loop is CARDRDCSSPRAEAFF. The CDR3 coding sequence is TGTGCCAGGGACCGGGACTGTTCTTCCCCCAGGGCTGAAGCTTTCTTT. This sequence joins TRBV6-4 and TRBJ1-1; perhaps TRBD1 as D (5 bases). This CDR3 has 16 residues. Germline CDR1 is MRHNA and CDR2 is SNTAGT. Deletions cut 9 bases from V and 6 bases from J, with 26 bases between.

Regarding this clonotype: One end of the junction fails to match germline, which may point to a read error. V is TRBV6-2 or TRBV6-3 and J is TRBJ2-1; D perhaps matches TRBD1 (6 bases). Germline assignment: CDR1 MNHEY and CDR2 SVGEGT. The CDR3 has 15 residues. CDR3 nucleotides: TGTGCCAGCACTACAGTCGGGACACCGTACAGTGAGCAGTTCTTC. This codes for CASTTVGTPYSEQFF.

This clonotype was observed a handful of times. The V gene is TRBV5-4, the J gene TRBJ2-6, with 12 nucleotides matching TRBD2. V shed 4 bases, J shed 2 bases, and the junction held 4 bases outside the gene matches. This CDR3 is built from 17 residues. The germline V gene has CDR1 SGHNT and CDR2 YYREEE (reference sequence). This chain's CDR3 is CASSLTSGSTGANVLTF. Written as DNA, the CDR3 is TGTGCCAGCAGCCTGACTAGCGGGAGCACTGGGGCCAACGTCCTGACTTTC. Full variable domain (rest looked up from reference TRBV5-4 and TRBJ2-6): ETGVTQSPTHLIKTRGQQVTLRCSSQSGHNTVSWYQQALGQGPQFIFQYYREEENGRGNFPPRFSGLQFPNYSSELNVNALELDDSALYLCASSLTSGSTGANVLTFGAGSRLTVL.

The V and J genes are TRBV6-2 or TRBV6-3 and TRBJ1-1, with a tentative D call TRBD1 (5 bases). V was clipped by 8 bases and J by 1 base, with 23 bases between them. CDR1 MNHEY and CDR2 SVGEGT come from the germline V gene. The length of the CDR3 is 17 residues. CDR3 residues: CASRIRDSRIPNTEAFF. As DNA, the CDR3 is TGTGCCAGCCGAATTCGGGACTCTAGAATACCGAACACTGAAGCTTTCTTT.

The V gene is TRBV1, the J gene TRBJ2-3. TRBV1 is a pseudogene segment. The CDR3 runs to 15 residues. DNA of the CDR3: TGCACCAGCAGCCAAGATTGTCTAGCCCGGGATACGCAGTATTTT. Encoded protein: CTSSQDCLARDTQYF.

Many counts were recorded for this clonotype. This chain joins TRBV6-6 and TRBJ1-4; unclear D gene. Trimming stripped 7 bases from V and 6 bases from J, with 9 bases between. The CDR3 covers 12 residues. The germline V gene has CDR1 MNHNY and CDR2 SVGAGI (reference sequence). CDR3 in DNA: TGTGCCAGCACCTTACGGCATGAAAAACTGTTTTTT. This gives the protein CASTLRHEKLFF.

V is TRBV2 and J is TRBJ2-5; D remains ambiguous. The germline CDR1 and CDR2 sequences are SNHLY and FYNNEI. CDR3 size: 15 residues. The V end was cut by 4 bases, the J end by 2 bases, with 14 bases between. The CDR3 region is CASSAVSGNQETQYF. CDR3 nucleotides: TGTGCCAGCAGTGCTGTTAGTGGGAATCAAGAGACCCAGTACTTC.

This clonotype was seen many times. In DNA form, the CDR3 reads TGTGCCAGCAGTTTCTTGGGACAGGATACGCAGTATTTT. This translates into CASSFLGQDTQYF. The chain uses TRBV12-3 or TRBV12-4 and TRBJ2-3, with 7 bases identical to TRBD1. V lost 3 bases, J lost 6 bases, and 3 bases stayed unmatched. This CDR3 region has 13 residues.

In its sample, this clonotype was seen a few times. The chain uses TRBV12-3 or TRBV12-4 and TRBJ2-2; no definite D call. This CDR3 has 14 amino acids. The germline V and J ends were trimmed by 0 bases and 5 bases, with 7 bases remaining between them. The CDR3 is CASSLAILTGELFF. The CDR3, as DNA: TGTGCCAGCAGTTTAGCGATCCTAACCGGGGAGCTGTTTTTT.

Many counts were recorded for this clonotype. The chain is built from TRBV12-3 or TRBV12-4 and TRBJ2-6; the match to TRBD1 covers 9 bases. J gave up 0 bases and V 6 bases, and 9 bases lay outside the gene matches. This CDR3 has 18 residues. The CDR3 DNA reads TGTGCCAGCAGCCTAAACAGGGGGCGAGACTCTGGGGCCAACGTCCTGACTTTC. It codes for CASSLNRGRDSGANVLTF.

This clonotype has a handful of counts. The rearrangement uses TRBV20-1 and TRBJ1-2; TRBD1 agrees at 7 bases. The ends lost 0 bases at V and 2 bases at J; junction bases unmatched: 6. Germline V lookup: CDR1 DFQATT, CDR2 SNEGSKA (reference sequence). This CDR3 has 15 residues. DNA for the CDR3: TGCAGTGCTAGAGATCAAACGACAGGGAACTATGGCTACACCTTC. Translating it yields CSARDQTTGNYGYTF.

Only a few counts were recorded for this clonotype. The V and J genes are TRBV4-3 and TRBJ2-1, with D perhaps TRBD2 (5 bases). The V gene's germline CDR1 is LGHNA and CDR2 YSLEER. The CDR3 has 14 amino acids. V was pared by 2 bases and J by 5 bases, with 10 bases between. The CDR3 sequence is CASSQLLRDNEQFF. DNA of the CDR3: TGCGCCAGCAGCCAACTGCTGCGGGACAATGAGCAGTTCTTC.

The chain uses TRBV19 and TRBJ2-7; the D is unclear. This CDR3 is built from 14 residues. V lost 2 bases and J lost 3, with 11 bases in between. Germline CDR1 LNHDA, CDR2 SQIVND (reference sequence). The CDR3 protein is CASSIIAQHYEQYF. CDR3 nucleotides: TGTGCCAGTAGTATAATCGCACAGCACTACGAGCAGTACTTC.

The J gene is TRBJ2-5, the V gene TRBV20-1; D ambiguous. The CDR3 is 15 residues long. From germline, CDR1 is DFQATT and CDR2 SNEGSKA (reference sequence). Trimming cost V 3 bases and J 5 bases, with 19 bases left between them. CDR3: CSARGLVDGHETQYF. The DNA of the CDR3 is TGCAGTGCTAGGGGCCTAGTGGATGGGCACGAGACCCAGTACTTC.